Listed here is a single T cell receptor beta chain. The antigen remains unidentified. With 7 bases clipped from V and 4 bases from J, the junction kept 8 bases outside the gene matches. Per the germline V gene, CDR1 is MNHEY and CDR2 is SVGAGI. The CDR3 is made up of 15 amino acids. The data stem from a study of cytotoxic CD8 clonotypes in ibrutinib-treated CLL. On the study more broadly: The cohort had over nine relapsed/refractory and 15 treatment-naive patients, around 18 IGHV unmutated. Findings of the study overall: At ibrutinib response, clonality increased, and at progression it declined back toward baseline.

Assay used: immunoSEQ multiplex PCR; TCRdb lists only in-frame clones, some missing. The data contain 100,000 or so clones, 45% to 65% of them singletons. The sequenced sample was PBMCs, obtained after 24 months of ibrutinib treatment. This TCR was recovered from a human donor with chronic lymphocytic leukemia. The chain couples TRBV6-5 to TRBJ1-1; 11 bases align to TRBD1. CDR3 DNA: TGTGCCAGCACCATAGGACAGGGGGCGGGCACTGAAGCTTTCTTT. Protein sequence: CASTIGQGAGTEAFF.